This T cell receptor (beta chain) emerged from a study of CD8+ T cells in alopecia areata. Whole-study context: Treatment comprised oral tofacitinib, 5 to 10 mg twice daily, in treated patients.

Extracted from the samples, RNA was reverse transcribed into cDNA to serve as the sequencing template. Sequencing used immunoSEQ multiplex PCR; TCRdb keeps in-frame clones, though not all of them. The profile covers roughly 40,000 clones, with around nine tenths appearing a single time and approximately 20% taken by the ten largest. Regarding treatment: oral pan-JAK inhibitor, 5-10 mg twice daily. The V and J ends lost 3 bases and 2 bases, in that order; junction bases with no gene match: 4. Germline lookup yields CDR1 MNHEY and CDR2 SMNVEV (reference sequence). The CDR3 runs 15 residues. The chain joins TRBV27 to TRBJ2-1; 7 nucleotides align to TRBD1. This sample comprised CD8+ T cells sorted from blood, obtained at week 24, from a patient treated with tofacitinib. This sequence was found in a human donor with alopecia areata. CDR3 nucleotides: TGTGCCAGCAGTTTTGGACAGGTTACCTACAATGAGCAGTTCTTC. Its protein is CASSFGQVTYNEQFF.